One T cell receptor beta chain is described in this entry. Its cognate antigen is unknown. The sample originates from a study of identifying expanded T cells in peripheral blood. Whole-study results and caveats: Roughly two-week clone count variance significantly increased as total template count grew.

No infections or other immune events were documented during collection. The CDR3 runs to 12 residues. Germline V lookup: CDR1 KGHSH, CDR2 LQKENI. Trimming took 3 bases from V and 3 from J, leaving 5 bases between them. The method was immunoSEQ multiplex PCR; TCRdb's version includes in-frame clones alone and lacks a portion of them. The sample lists about 82,000 clones; over 85% were seen once. Material for sequencing was blood. The sequence came from a person aged 18-69 years in good health. This chain uses TRBV18 with TRBJ2-5; D is undetermined. The CDR3 spells CASSPGEETQYF. The CDR3 DNA is TGTGCCAGCTCACCTGGGGAAGAGACCCAGTACTTC.